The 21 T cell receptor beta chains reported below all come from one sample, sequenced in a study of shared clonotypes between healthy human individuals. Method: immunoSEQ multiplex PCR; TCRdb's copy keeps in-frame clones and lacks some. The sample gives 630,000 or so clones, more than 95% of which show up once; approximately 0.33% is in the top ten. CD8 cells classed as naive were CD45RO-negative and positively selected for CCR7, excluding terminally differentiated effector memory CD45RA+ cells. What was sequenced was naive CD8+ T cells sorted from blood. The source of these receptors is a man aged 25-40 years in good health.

CDR3 amino acids: CASSVEKRPTEQYF. Here the CDR3 DNA reads TGTGCCAGCAGCGTAGAAAAACGACCGACCGAGCAGTACTTC. V usage is TRBV9 and J usage is TRBJ2-7, with D unresolved. Trimming removed 0 bases at V and 6 bases at J, with 13 bases between. The length of the CDR3 is 14 residues. Germline V gives CDR1 SGDLS, CDR2 YYNGEE.

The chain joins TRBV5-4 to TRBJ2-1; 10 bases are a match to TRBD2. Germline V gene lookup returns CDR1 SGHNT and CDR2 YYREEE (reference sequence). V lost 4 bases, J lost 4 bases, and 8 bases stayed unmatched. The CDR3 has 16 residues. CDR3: CASSPLAGGPYNEQFF. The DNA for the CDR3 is TGTGCCAGCAGCCCATTAGCGGGAGGCCCGTACAATGAGCAGTTCTTC.

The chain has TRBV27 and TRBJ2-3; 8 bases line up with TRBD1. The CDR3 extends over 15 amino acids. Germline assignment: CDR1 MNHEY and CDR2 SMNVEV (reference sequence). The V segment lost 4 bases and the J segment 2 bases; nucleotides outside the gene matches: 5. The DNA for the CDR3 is TGTGCCAGCAGTTATCGGGACAGGATCACAGATACGCAGTATTTT. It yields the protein CASSYRDRITDTQYF.

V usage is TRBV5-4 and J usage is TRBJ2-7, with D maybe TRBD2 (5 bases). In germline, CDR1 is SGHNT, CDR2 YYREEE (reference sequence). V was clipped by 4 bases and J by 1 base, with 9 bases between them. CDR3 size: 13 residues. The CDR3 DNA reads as TGTGCCAGCAGCAACGGGGAATCCTACGAGCAGTACTTC. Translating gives CASSNGESYEQYF.

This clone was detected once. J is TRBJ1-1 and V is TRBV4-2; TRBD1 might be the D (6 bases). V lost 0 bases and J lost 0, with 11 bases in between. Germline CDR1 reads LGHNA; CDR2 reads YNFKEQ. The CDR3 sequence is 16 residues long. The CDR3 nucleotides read TGTGCCAGCAGCCAAGAGTTACAGGGCATGAACACTGAAGCTTTCTTT. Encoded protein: CASSQELQGMNTEAFF.

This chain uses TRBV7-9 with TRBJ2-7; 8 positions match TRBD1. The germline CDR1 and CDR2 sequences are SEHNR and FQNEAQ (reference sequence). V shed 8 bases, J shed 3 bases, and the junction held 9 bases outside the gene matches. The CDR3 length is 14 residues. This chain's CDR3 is CASLRTDRVYEQYF. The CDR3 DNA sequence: TGTGCCAGCCTCCGGACGGACAGGGTCTACGAGCAGTACTTC.

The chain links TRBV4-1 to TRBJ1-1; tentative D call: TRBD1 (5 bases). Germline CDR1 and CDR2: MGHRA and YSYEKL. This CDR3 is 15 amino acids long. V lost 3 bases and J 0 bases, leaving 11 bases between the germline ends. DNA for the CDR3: TGCGCCAGCAGCCACCAGACAGATATGAACACTGAAGCTTTCTTT. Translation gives CASSHQTDMNTEAFF.

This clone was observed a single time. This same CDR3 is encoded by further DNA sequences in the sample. The CDR3 loop is CASSFGGTDTQYF. The CDR3 DNA follows: TGTGCCAGCAGTTTCGGGGGCACAGATACGCAGTATTTT. This sequence joins TRBV27 and TRBJ2-3; perhaps TRBD2 as D (5 bases). The germline V gene encodes CDR1 MNHEY and CDR2 SMNVEV (reference sequence). This CDR3 has 13 residues. V lost 3 bases to trimming and J lost 1 base, with 5 bases between them.

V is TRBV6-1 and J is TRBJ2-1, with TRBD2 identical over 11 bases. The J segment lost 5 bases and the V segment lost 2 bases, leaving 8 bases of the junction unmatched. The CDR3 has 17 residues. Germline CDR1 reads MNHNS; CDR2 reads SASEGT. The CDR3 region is CASSELLAGGLNNEQFF. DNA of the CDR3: TGTGCCAGCAGTGAACTCCTAGCGGGAGGTCTTAACAATGAGCAGTTCTTC.

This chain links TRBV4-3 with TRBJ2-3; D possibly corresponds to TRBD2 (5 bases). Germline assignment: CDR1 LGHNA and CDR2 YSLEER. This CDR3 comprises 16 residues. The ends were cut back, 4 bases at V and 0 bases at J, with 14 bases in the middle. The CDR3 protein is CASSRIAFSSTDTQYF. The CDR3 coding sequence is TGCGCCAGCAGCCGGATAGCGTTCTCTAGCACAGATACGCAGTATTTT.

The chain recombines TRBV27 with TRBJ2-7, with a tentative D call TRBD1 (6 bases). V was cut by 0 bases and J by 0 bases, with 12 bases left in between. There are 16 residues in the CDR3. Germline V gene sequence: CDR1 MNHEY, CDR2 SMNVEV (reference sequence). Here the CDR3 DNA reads TGTGCCAGCAGTTTATCACAGGGAAAGGTCTCCTACGAGCAGTACTTC. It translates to CASSLSQGKVSYEQYF.

As DNA, the CDR3 is TGCAGCGTTGTAGAGACTAGCAAATACGAGCAGTACTTC. Protein product: CSVVETSKYEQYF. The V and J genes are TRBV29-1 and TRBJ2-7; 7 positions agree with TRBD2. Germline CDR1 reads SQVTM; CDR2 reads ANQGSEA. V lost 4 bases, J lost 4 bases, and 7 bases stayed unmatched. The CDR3 has 13 amino acids.

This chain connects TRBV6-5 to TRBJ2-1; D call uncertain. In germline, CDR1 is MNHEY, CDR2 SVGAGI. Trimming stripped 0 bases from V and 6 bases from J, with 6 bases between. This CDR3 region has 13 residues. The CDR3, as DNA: TGTGCCAGCAGTTACTCGAATGGCAATGAGCAGTTCTTC. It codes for CASSYSNGNEQFF.

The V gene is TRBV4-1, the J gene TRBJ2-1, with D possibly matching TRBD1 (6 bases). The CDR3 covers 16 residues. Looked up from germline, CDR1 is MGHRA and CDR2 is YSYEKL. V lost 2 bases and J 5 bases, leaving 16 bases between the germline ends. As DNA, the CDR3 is TGCGCCAGCAGCCAACCACAGGGATCATCGGACAATGAGCAGTTCTTC. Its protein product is CASSQPQGSSDNEQFF.

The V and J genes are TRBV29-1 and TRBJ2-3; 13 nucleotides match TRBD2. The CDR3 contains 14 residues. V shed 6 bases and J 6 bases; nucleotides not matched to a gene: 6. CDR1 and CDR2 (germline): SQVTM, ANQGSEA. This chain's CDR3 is CSVGLAGVGDTQYF. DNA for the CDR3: TGCAGCGTAGGACTAGCGGGAGTGGGTGATACGCAGTATTTT.

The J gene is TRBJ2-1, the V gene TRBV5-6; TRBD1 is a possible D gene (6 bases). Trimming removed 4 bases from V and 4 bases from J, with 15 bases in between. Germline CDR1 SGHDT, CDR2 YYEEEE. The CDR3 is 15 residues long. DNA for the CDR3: TGTGCCAGCAGCACGGGGACACCAGCTTACAATGAGCAGTTCTTC. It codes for CASSTGTPAYNEQFF.

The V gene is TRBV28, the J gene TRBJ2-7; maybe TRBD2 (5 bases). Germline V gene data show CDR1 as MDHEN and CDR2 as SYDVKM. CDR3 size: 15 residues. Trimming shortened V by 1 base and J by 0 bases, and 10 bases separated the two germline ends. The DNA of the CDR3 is TGTGCCAGCAGTTTATTAGTAGGGAGCTCCTACGAGCAGTACTTC. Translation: CASSLLVGSSYEQYF.

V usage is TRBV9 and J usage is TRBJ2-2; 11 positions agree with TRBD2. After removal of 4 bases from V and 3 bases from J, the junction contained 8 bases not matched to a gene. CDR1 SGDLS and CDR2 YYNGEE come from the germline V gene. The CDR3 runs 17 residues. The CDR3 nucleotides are TGTGCCAGCAGCTCAATTAGCGGGAGGGCCTACACCGGGGAGCTGTTTTTT. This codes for CASSSISGRAYTGELFF.

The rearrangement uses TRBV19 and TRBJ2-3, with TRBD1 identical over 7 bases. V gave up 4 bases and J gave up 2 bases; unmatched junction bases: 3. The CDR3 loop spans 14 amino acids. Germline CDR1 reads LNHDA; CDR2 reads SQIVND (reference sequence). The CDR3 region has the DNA TGTGCCAGTAGTACGGGACAGAACACAGATACGCAGTATTTT. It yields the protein CASSTGQNTDTQYF. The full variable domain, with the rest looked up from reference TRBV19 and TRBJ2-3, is DGGITQSPKYLFRKEGQNVTLSCEQNLNHDAMYWYRQDPGQGLRLIYYSQIVNDFQKGDIAEGYSVSREKKESFPLTVTSAQKNPTAFYLCASSTGQNTDTQYFGPGTRLTVL.

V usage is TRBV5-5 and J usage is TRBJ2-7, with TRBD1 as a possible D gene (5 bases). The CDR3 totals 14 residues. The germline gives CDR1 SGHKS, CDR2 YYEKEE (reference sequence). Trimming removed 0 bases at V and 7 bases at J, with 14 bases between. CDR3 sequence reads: CASSLAHRPGEQYF. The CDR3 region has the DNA TGTGCCAGCAGCTTGGCGCACAGGCCCGGGGAGCAGTACTTC.

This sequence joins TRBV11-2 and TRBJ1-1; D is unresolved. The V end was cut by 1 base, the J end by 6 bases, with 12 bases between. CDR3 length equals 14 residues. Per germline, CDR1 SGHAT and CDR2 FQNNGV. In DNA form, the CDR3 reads TGTGCCAGCAGCTTAGTCGGGGTGGGCCCTGAAGCTTTCTTT. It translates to CASSLVGVGPEAFF.